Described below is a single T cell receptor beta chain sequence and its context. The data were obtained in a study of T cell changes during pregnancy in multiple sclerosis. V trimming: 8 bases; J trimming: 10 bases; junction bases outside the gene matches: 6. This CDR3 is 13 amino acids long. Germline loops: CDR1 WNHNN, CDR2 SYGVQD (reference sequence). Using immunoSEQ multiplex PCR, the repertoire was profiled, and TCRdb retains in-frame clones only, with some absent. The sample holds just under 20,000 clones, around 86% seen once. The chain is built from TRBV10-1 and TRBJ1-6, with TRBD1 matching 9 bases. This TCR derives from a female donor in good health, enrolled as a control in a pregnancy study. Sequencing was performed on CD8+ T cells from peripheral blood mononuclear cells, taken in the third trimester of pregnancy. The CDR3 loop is CASRDREASPLHF. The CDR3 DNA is TGCGCCAGCCGGGACAGGGAGGCGTCACCCCTCCACTTT.